These 10 T cell receptor beta chains were all obtained from the same sample, sequenced in a study of graft-versus-host responses after intestinal transplantation. Libraries were prepared by immunoSEQ multiplex PCR; TCRdb keeps only in-frame clonotypes and omits some of them. The sample shows 25,000 or so clones, 90% of them seen only once. The input for sequencing was PBMCs, taken roughly 41 days after intestinal transplant. Receptors originate from a human patient who received an intestinal transplant, so some T cells may come from the graft donor.

This sequence joins TRBV5-4 and TRBJ1-2; possibly TRBD1 for D (5 bases). Germline V gene data show CDR1 as SGHNT and CDR2 as YYREEE (reference sequence). Trimming left V 1 base short and J 4 bases short, with 14 bases between. This CDR3 has 15 residues. As DNA, the CDR3 is TGTGCCAGCAGCTTGAGGGGACCGCTTAGCTATGGCTACACCTTC. Its protein product is CASSLRGPLSYGYTF.

V and J are TRBV9 and TRBJ2-7, with D perhaps TRBD2 (6 bases). The CDR3 has 15 amino acids. The germline gives CDR1 SGDLS, CDR2 YYNGEE. The V and J ends lost 4 bases and 1 base respectively, with 15 bases between them. This CDR3 reads CASSLHPGRSYEQYF. The CDR3 nucleotides are TGTGCCAGCAGCCTCCATCCGGGGAGGTCCTACGAGCAGTACTTC.

J is TRBJ2-7 and V is TRBV5-4, with a tentative D call TRBD2 (6 bases). There are 15 residues in the CDR3. With 0 bases removed from V and 5 bases from J, the gap between germline ends came to 15 bases. The germline V gene has CDR1 SGHNT and CDR2 YYREEE (reference sequence). The chain's CDR3 is CASSLEVGGSDEQYF. CDR3 DNA sequence: TGTGCCAGCAGCTTGGAGGTCGGAGGGAGTGACGAGCAGTACTTC.

The chain links TRBV5-6 to TRBJ2-1; D may be TRBD2 (5 bases). Germline CDR1 reads SGHDT; CDR2 reads YYEEEE. This CDR3 contains 18 residues. The V gene lost 2 bases and the J gene lost 4 bases, with 22 bases spanning the gap. Written as DNA, the CDR3 is TGTGCCAGCAGCTTCCTCCGTACTCTAGCCTTCGGGTACAATGAGCAGTTCTTC. Translation: CASSFLRTLAFGYNEQFF.

The chain is built from TRBV7-9 and TRBJ2-7; D remains ambiguous. V gave up 5 bases and J gave up 7 bases, with 15 bases separating them. The CDR3 is 13 residues long. In germline, CDR1 is SEHNR, CDR2 FQNEAQ (reference sequence). CDR3 sequence reads: CASSRVQGWEQYF. The CDR3 region has the DNA TGTGCCAGCAGCCGAGTTCAAGGTTGGGAGCAGTACTTC.

The chain carries TRBV11-3 and TRBJ2-3; no definite D call. Per the germline V gene, CDR1 is SGHNT and CDR2 is YENEEA. This CDR3 has 13 amino acids. The V and J ends lost 0 bases and 2 bases respectively, with 3 bases between them. The CDR3 DNA reads as TGTGCCAGCAGCTTAGATCTCACAGATACGCAGTATTTT. Translated, it gives CASSLDLTDTQYF.

This chain connects TRBV11-1 to TRBJ2-1; 8 bases are shared with TRBD1. CDR3 length equals 15 residues. CDR1 and CDR2 from the germline V gene are SGHAT and FQDESV (reference sequence). Trimming took 5 bases from V and 6 from J; bases not matched to a gene: 9. DNA for the CDR3: TGTGCCAGCAGCCTGGGAGACAGGGGACCCAATGAGCAGTTCTTC. Translated: CASSLGDRGPNEQFF.

The rearrangement links TRBV27 to TRBJ1-5; D gene ambiguous. Between the trimmed V and J ends, which lost 1 base and 2 bases, there was a span of 9 bases. From germline, CDR1 is MNHEY and CDR2 SMNVEV (reference sequence). This CDR3 spans 15 amino acids. The CDR3 loop is CASSLWGQGNQPQHF. The CDR3 DNA follows: TGTGCCAGCAGTTTATGGGGTCAGGGCAATCAGCCCCAGCATTTT.

The V gene is TRBV27, the J gene TRBJ2-2, with unresolved D. CDR3 length: 11 amino acids. From germline, CDR1 is MNHEY and CDR2 SMNVEV (reference sequence). Trimming took off 4 bases at V and 6 bases at J, with 3 bases between the two ends. CDR3 in DNA: TGTGCCAGCAGTTGGTCCGGGGAGCTGTTTTTT. Translation gives CASSWSGELFF.

The rearrangement uses TRBV5-8 and TRBJ2-7, with 10 bases identical to TRBD1. The CDR3 is 15 residues long. The junction had 18 bases not matched to a gene; V was cut back by 9 bases and J by 9 bases. Germline lookup yields CDR1 SGHTS and CDR2 YDEGEE. The CDR3 DNA reads TGTGCCACCCCATTGAAGGGACAGGGGTTAATGGTGCAGTACTTC. Protein sequence: CATPLKGQGLMVQYF.